A selection of T cell receptor beta chains follows, all from one sample in a study of T cells in Graves' hyperthyroidism and ophthalmopathy. In TCRdb, the multiplex PCR reads were re-called with MiXCR into one record per CDR3 protein. This table has 350,000 to 450,000 distinct CDR3 sequences, 17% appearing once. The specimen sequenced was blood. These receptors all stem from a woman in her 30s with Graves' hyperthyroidism that later progressed to Graves' ophthalmopathy. CDR3s include the opening cysteine and the closing phenylalanine or tryptophan. D genes are given only for firm matches. A clone size is listed for some rows: how often the clone was seen (once, few, many), or a class if it is expanded.

CDR3 length: 15
J gene: TRBJ2-6
V gene: TRBV7-2
clone size: many
D gene: .
CDR3 DNA: TGTGCCAGCAGCTTAGGGGGGGCTGGGGCCAACGTCCTGACTTTC
CDR3 protein: CASSLGGAGANVLTF

CDR3 length: 19
J gene: TRBJ2-5
V gene: TRBV20-1
clone size: many
D gene: .
CDR3 DNA: TGCAGTGCTAGAGATGGAGCCCATTTTCTTGTGGGCAATAAAGAGACCCAGTACTTC
CDR3 protein: CSARDGAHFLVGNKETQYF

CDR3 length: 16
J gene: TRBJ2-1
V gene: TRBV20-1
clone size: few
D gene: TRBD1
CDR3 DNA: TGCAGTGCCCTACAAACCGGGACAGGGGCCTACAATGAGCAGTTCTTC
CDR3 protein: CSALQTGTGAYNEQFF

CDR3 length: 13
J gene: TRBJ2-3
V gene: TRBV6-1
clone size: few
D gene: .
CDR3 DNA: TGTGCCGGTGAGGGGGGCTCCACAGATACGCAGTATTTT
CDR3 protein: CAGEGGSTDTQYF

CDR3 length: 16
J gene: TRBJ2-5
V gene: TRBV10-2
clone size: few
D gene: TRBD2
CDR3 DNA: TGCGCCAGCAGTTCAACTAGCGGGCCTTACCAAGAGACCCAGTACTTC
CDR3 protein: CASSSTSGPYQETQYF

CDR3 length: 15
J gene: TRBJ1-5
V gene: TRBV6-2/TRBV6-3
clone size: many
D gene: .
CDR3 DNA: TGTGCCAGCAGTCCCGTAGCAGGGTTGCTTCAGCCCCAGCATTTT
CDR3 protein: CASSPVAGLLQPQHF

CDR3 length: 14
J gene: TRBJ2-7
V gene: TRBV20-1
clone size: .
D gene: TRBD1
CDR3 DNA: TGCAGTGCGACTCACAGGGGGTCTCACTACGAGCAGTACTTC
CDR3 protein: CSATHRGSHYEQYF

CDR3 length: 12
J gene: TRBJ2-1
V gene: TRBV6-2/TRBV6-3
clone size: .
D gene: TRBD2
CDR3 DNA: TGTGCCAGCGGGAGGGCAAACAATGAGCAGTTCTTC
CDR3 protein: CASGRANNEQFF

CDR3 length: 12
J gene: TRBJ2-7
V gene: TRBV28
clone size: .
D gene: .
CDR3 DNA: TGTGCCAGCAGTTTATTGCGCTACGAGCAGTACTTC
CDR3 protein: CASSLLRYEQYF

CDR3 length: 13
J gene: TRBJ2-5
V gene: TRBV2
clone size: once
D gene: .
CDR3 DNA: TGTGCCAGCAGTGATGGGCCCCAAGAGACCCAGTACTTC
CDR3 protein: CASSDGPQETQYF

CDR3 length: 12
J gene: TRBJ2-3
V gene: TRBV12-3/TRBV12-4
clone size: many
D gene: .
CDR3 DNA: TGTGCCAGCAGACACGGACCAGATACGCAGTATTTT
CDR3 protein: CASRHGPDTQYF

CDR3 length: 13
J gene: TRBJ1-4
V gene: TRBV20-1
clone size: few
D gene: .
CDR3 DNA: TGCAGTGCGCTCGTACCAACTAATGAAAAACTGTTTTTT
CDR3 protein: CSALVPTNEKLFF

CDR3 length: 17
J gene: TRBJ1-5
V gene: TRBV6-1
clone size: many
D gene: .
CDR3 DNA: TGTGCCAGCAGTGAAGCGCGATCGGGAATGTCCAATCAGCCCCAGCATTTT
CDR3 protein: CASSEARSGMSNQPQHF

CDR3 length: 11
J gene: TRBJ2-1
V gene: TRBV13
clone size: .
D gene: .
CDR3 DNA: TGTGCCAGCAGCTTAGGGGCCGAGCAGTTCTTC
CDR3 protein: CASSLGAEQFF

CDR3 length: 16
J gene: TRBJ2-7
V gene: TRBV2
clone size: many
D gene: TRBD1
CDR3 DNA: TGTGCCAGCAGTGATATGGCGGGGACAGGGCACTACGAGCAGTACTTC
CDR3 protein: CASSDMAGTGHYEQYF